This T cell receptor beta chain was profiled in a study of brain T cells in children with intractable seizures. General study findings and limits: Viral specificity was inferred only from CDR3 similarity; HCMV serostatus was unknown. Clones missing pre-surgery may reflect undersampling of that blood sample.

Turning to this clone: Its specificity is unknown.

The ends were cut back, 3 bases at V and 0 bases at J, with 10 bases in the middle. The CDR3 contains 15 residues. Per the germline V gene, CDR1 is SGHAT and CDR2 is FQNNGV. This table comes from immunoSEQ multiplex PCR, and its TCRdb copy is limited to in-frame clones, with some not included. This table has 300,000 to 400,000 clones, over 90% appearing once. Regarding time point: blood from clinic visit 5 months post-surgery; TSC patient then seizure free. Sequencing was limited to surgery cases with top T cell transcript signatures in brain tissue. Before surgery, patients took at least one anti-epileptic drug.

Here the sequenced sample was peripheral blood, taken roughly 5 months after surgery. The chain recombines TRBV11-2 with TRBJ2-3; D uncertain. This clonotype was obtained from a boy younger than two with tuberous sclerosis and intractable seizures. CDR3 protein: CASSLWASSTDTQYF. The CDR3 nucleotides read TGTGCCAGCAGCTTGTGGGCTTCTAGCACAGATACGCAGTATTTT.